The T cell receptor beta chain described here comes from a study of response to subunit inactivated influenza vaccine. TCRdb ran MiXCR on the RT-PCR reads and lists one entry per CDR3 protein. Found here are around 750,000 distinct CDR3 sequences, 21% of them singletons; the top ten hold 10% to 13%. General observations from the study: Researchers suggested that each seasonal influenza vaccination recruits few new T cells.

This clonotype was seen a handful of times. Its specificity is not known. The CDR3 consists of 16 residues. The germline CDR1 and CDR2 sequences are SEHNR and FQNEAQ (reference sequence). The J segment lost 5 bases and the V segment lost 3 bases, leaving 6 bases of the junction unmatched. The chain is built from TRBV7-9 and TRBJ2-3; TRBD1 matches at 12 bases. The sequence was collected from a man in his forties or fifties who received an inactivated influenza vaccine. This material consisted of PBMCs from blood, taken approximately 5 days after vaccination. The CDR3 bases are TGTGCCAGCAGCTTCGGGGACAGGGGGCGGCAAGATACGCAGTATTTT. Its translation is CASSFGDRGRQDTQYF.